Presented here are 7 T cell receptor beta chains from one specimen sequenced in a study of Ad26.COV2.S vaccination and SARS-CoV-2 variants. The protocol was immunoSEQ multiplex PCR, while the TCRdb copy is restricted to in-frame clones and leaves out a portion. The table records 300,000 to 400,000 clones, about 85% of them present only once. The treatment was: some 20 received Ad26.COV2.S at low or high dose, single or two shots; a few received placebo; per-sample allocation not given. Sampling was done on day 63 after the first vaccine or placebo injection. The specimen comprised peripheral blood, sampled in a trial of Ad26.COV2.S vaccine versus placebo. The receptors derive from a person aged 18 to 65 who received the Ad26.COV2.S COVID-19 vaccine or a placebo.

In the case of this clone: The identical CDR3 is also encoded by other nucleotide sequences in the sample. The DNA for the CDR3 is TGCAGCGTTGGAACAGGTCAAGAGACCCAGTACTTC. It yields the protein CSVGTGQETQYF. J is TRBJ2-5 and V is TRBV29-1; TRBD1 is a possible D gene (5 bases). V was pared by 4 bases and J by 2 bases, with 8 bases between. In germline, CDR1 is SQVTM, CDR2 ANQGSEA. The CDR3 length is 12 residues.

This clone was seen only once. The chain links TRBV5-1 to TRBJ2-7; the D gene is possibly TRBD1 (6 bases). Trimming removed 2 bases at V and 2 bases at J, with 11 bases between. This CDR3 comprises 14 residues. From germline, CDR1 is SGHRS and CDR2 YFSETQ. In DNA, the CDR3 is TGCGCCAGCAGCTTACAGGGTTCCACCTACGAGCAGTACTTC. Protein: CASSLQGSTYEQYF.

The V and J genes are TRBV28 and TRBJ2-2; 7 bases map to TRBD1. In germline, CDR1 is MDHEN, CDR2 SYDVKM. Germline trimming cut 7 bases from V and 2 bases from J; bases unmatched to any gene: 7. The CDR3 covers 15 residues. This chain's CDR3 is CASMGQSLNTGELFF. DNA for the CDR3: TGTGCCAGCATGGGACAGTCCCTTAACACCGGGGAGCTGTTTTTT.

This chain connects TRBV28 to TRBJ1-4; possible D gene TRBD1, 5 bases. This CDR3 spans 14 amino acids. Germline lookup yields CDR1 MDHEN and CDR2 SYDVKM. V was trimmed by 6 bases and J by 7 bases, leaving 15 bases between them. CDR3 sequence reads: CASRRGTVREKLFF. DNA for the CDR3: TGTGCCAGCAGACGAGGGACGGTCCGTGAAAAACTGTTTTTT.

The genes are TRBV5-8 and TRBJ2-2; 9 nucleotides agree with TRBD1. J lost 8 bases, V lost 4 bases, and 9 bases had no gene match. There are 15 residues in the CDR3. Germline assignment: CDR1 SGHTS and CDR2 YDEGEE. The CDR3 region is CASSQRQGELGELFF. In DNA, the CDR3 is TGTGCCAGCAGCCAACGACAGGGGGAGTTAGGGGAGCTGTTTTTT.

The chain carries TRBV30 and TRBJ2-4, with D hard to call. The CDR3 loop spans 14 amino acids. Germline lookup yields CDR1 GTSNPN and CDR2 SVGIG (reference sequence). Trimming took off 5 bases at V and 3 bases at J, with 14 bases between the two ends. CDR3 protein: CAWGPDSGKNIQYF. In DNA form, the CDR3 reads TGTGCCTGGGGTCCGGATTCGGGCAAAAACATTCAGTACTTC.

The chain carries TRBV18 and TRBJ2-7; D is ambiguous. Germline lookup yields CDR1 KGHSH and CDR2 LQKENI. Trimming left V 3 bases short and J 3 bases short, with 3 bases between. The CDR3 sequence is 11 residues long. The CDR3 region has the DNA TGTGCCAGCTCACCGCTCTACGAGCAGTACTTC. Its protein is CASSPLYEQYF.